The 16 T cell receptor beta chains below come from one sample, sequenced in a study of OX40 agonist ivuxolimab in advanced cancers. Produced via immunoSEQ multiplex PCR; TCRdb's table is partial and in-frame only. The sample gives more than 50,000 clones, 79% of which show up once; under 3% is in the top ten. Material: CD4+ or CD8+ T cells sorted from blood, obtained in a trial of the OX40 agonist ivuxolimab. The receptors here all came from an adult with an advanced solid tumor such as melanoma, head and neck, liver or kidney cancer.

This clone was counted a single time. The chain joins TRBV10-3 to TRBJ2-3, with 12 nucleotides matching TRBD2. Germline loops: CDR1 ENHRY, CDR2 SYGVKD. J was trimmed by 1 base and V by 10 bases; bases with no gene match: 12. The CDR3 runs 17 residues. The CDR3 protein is CATGGLAGGRGTDTQYF. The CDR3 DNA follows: TGTGCCACAGGAGGTCTAGCGGGGGGGCGGGGCACAGATACGCAGTATTTT.

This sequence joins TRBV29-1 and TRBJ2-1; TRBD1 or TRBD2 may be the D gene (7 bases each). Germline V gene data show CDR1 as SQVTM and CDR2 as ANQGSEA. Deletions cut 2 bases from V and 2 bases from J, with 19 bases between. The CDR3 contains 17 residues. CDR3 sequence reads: CSVERGRELSPYNEQFF. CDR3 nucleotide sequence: TGCAGCGTTGAAAGGGGGCGGGAGCTATCCCCCTACAATGAGCAGTTCTTC.

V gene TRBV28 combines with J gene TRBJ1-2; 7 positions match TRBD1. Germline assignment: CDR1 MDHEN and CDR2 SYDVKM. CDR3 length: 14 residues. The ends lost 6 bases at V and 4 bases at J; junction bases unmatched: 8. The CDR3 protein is CASRIDRVAYGYTF. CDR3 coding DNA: TGTGCCAGCAGGATTGACAGGGTTGCCTATGGCTACACCTTC.

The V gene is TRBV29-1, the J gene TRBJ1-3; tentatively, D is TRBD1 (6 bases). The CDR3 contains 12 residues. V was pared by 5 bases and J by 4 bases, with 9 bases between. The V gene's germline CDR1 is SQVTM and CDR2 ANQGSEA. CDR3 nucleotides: TGCAGCGTTCTAGGACAGGGAAACACCATATATTTT. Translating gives CSVLGQGNTIYF.

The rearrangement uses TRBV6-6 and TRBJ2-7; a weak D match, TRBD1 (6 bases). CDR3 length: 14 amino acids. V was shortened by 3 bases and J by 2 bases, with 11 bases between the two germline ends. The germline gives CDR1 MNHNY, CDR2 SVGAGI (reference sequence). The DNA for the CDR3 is TGTGCCAGCAGTTATAAGTGGGGGCCCTACGAGCAGTACTTC. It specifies CASSYKWGPYEQYF.

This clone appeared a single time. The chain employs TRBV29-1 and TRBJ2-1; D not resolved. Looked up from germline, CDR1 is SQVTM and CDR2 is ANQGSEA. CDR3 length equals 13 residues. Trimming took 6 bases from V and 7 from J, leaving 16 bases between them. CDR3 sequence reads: CSVKVTGVNEQFF. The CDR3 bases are TGCAGCGTCAAAGTGACTGGGGTAAATGAGCAGTTCTTC.

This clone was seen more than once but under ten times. The CDR3 region has the DNA TGTGCCTGGAGGCCGATGACTGAAGCTTTCTTT. It specifies CAWRPMTEAFF. The chain carries TRBV30 and TRBJ1-1; D is unresolved. The CDR3 is made up of 11 amino acids. From germline, CDR1 is GTSNPN and CDR2 SVGIG (reference sequence). Trimming took off 3 bases at V and 5 bases at J, with 7 bases between the two ends.

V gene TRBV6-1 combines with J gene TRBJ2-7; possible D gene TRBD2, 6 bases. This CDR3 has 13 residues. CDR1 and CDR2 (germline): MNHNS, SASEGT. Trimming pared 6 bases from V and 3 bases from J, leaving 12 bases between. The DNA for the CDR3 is TGTGCCAGCAGCGTCGGGAGAATCTACGAGCAGTACTTC. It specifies CASSVGRIYEQYF.

For the CDR3, the DNA is TGCGCCAGCAGCTTCGACAGGGTAGAGGAAAAACTGTTTTTT. Amino acid sequence: CASSFDRVEEKLFF. The chain joins TRBV5-1 to TRBJ1-4; 7 nucleotides agree with TRBD1. The junction had 6 bases not matched to a gene; V was cut back by 2 bases and J by 8 bases. This CDR3 comprises 14 residues. Germline assignment: CDR1 SGHRS and CDR2 YFSETQ.

CDR3 sequence reads: CASSLSGLKDTDTQYF. CDR3 coding DNA: TGCGCCAGCAGTCTGAGCGGTCTCAAGGACACAGATACGCAGTATTTT. The rearrangement uses TRBV5-1 and TRBJ2-3; weak D call: TRBD2 (5 bases). The ends were cut back, 5 bases at V and 2 bases at J, with 18 bases in the middle. The germline V gene encodes CDR1 SGHRS and CDR2 YFSETQ. The CDR3 has 16 amino acids.

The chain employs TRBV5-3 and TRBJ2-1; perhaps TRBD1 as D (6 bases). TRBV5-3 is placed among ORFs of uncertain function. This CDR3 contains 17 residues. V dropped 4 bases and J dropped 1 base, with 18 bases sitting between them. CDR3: CARSGPGGQGSYNEQFF. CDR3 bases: TGTGCCAGAAGCGGTCCCGGTGGGCAGGGGTCCTACAATGAGCAGTTCTTC.

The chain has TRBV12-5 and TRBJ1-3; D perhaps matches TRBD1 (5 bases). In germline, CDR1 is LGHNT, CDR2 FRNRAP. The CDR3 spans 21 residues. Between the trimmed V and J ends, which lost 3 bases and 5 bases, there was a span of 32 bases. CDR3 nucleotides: TGTGCTAGTGGTTTCCCAACTTTAAACTTAACGCGGGACTTGCGCCGAAACACCATATATTTT. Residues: CASGFPTLNLTRDLRRNTIYF.

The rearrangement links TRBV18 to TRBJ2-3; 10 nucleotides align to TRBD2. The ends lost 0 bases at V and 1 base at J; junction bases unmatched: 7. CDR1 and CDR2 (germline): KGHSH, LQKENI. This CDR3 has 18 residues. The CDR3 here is CASSPPALAGSRTDTQYF. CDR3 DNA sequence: TGTGCCAGCTCACCACCGGCACTAGCGGGGTCACGCACAGATACGCAGTATTTT.

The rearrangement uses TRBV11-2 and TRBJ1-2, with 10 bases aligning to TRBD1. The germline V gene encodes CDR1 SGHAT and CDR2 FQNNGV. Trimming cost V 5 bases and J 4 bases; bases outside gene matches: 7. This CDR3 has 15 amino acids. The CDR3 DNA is TGTGCCAGCAGCGCCCGGGACAGGGGCCCCTATGGCTACACCTTC. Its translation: CASSARDRGPYGYTF.

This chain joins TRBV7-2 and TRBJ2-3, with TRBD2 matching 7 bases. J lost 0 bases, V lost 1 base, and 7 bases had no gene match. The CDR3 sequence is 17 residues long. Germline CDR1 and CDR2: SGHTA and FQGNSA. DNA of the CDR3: TGTGCCAGCAGCTTAGGCCCAGCGGGGCTTAGCACAGATACGCAGTATTTT. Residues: CASSLGPAGLSTDTQYF.

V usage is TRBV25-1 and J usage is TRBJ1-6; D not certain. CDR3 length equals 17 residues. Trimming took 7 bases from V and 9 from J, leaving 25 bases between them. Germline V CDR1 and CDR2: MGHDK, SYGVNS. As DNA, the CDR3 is TGTGCCAGCACCCAAATGAGGTCGTGGGGATACGGTTCACCCCTCCACTTT. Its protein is CASTQMRSWGYGSPLHF.